The text below deals with one T cell receptor (beta chain). Its antigen is as yet unknown. Mouse germline and gene names are used. Read data end 1 residue before the CDR3 end; the end is taken from the germline J gene. This sample is part of a study of tissue T cells after allogeneic stem cell transplantation. Study-wide findings and caveats: Limitations included a small, clinically heterogeneous cohort and limited sampling depth.

Time point indicated: mouse harvest day 7 after allogeneic transplant. Each mouse received 10^7 T-cell-depleted marrow cells plus 10^6 splenic CD5+ T cells by tail vein. B6 (H2b) cells into BALB/c (H2d) mice; tissues taken at day 7 or 14. V was pared by 5 bases and J by 1 base, with 9 bases of the junction left unmatched. The CDR3 runs to 18 residues. The V gene's germline CDR1 is SGHSA and CDR2 FRNQAP. Produced via immunoSEQ multiplex PCR; TCRdb's table is partial and in-frame only. The repertoire holds roughly 6,800 clones, 50% seen once, with roughly 3.5% in the top ten. This rearrangement joins TRBV16 to TRBJ2-5; 13 bases match TRBD2. Sequencing input: gut tissue. The receptor was isolated from a female BALB/c mouse given C57BL/6 T cells with graft-versus-host disease after an allogeneic hematopoietic cell transplant. CDR3 protein: CASSPHPGLGGDQDTQYF. The sequenced CDR3 bases are TGTGCAAGCAGCCCCCACCCGGGACTGGGGGGGGACCAAGACACCCAGTAC.